The text below deals with one TCR beta chain. The CDR3 length is 13 residues. Germline CDR1 SNHLY, CDR2 FYNNEI. V lost 7 bases to trimming and J lost 8 bases, with 14 bases between them. The entry originates in a study of blood T cell repertoires in COVID-19. Whole-study context: The origin of the acute and convalescent COVID-19 samples was the United States, Italy and Spain.

Profiled with immunoSEQ multiplex PCR; TCRdb holds only in-frame clones, not every one. This table has about 80,000 clones, roughly 88% appearing once. This chain connects TRBV2 to TRBJ1-4; no reliable D call. The origin of this receptor is an elderly woman with acute or convalescent COVID-19. Sequenced input: peripheral blood. CDR3 DNA sequence: TGTGCCAGCATCCGAGGACTTCGGGAAAAACTGTTTTTT. Translated: CASIRGLREKLFF.